One sample yielded the 30 T cell receptor beta chains listed below, sequenced in a study of blood T cells in healthy people across ages. Primed by a sample-barcoded 5' primer and a J-beta primer mix, a second PCR proceeded for about 7 to 11 cycles. Each CDR3 protein is one row after TCRdb ran MiXCR on the 5' RACE reads. The sample holds 1.5 million to 2 million distinct CDR3 sequences, around 50% seen once. Material: blood. Receptors originate from a woman in her thirties or forties in good health.

This clonotype appeared a few times. The V call is TRBV4-3, the J call TRBJ2-4; D gene ambiguous. V lost 0 bases and J lost 1, with 16 bases in between. CDR1 LGHNA and CDR2 YSLEER come from the germline V gene. The CDR3 covers 18 residues. The CDR3 is CASSQDSIRVRAKNIQYF. The CDR3 DNA is TGCGCCAGCAGCCAAGATAGTATTAGGGTCAGGGCCAAAAACATTCAGTACTTC.

V usage is TRBV5-6 and J usage is TRBJ2-3, with D possibly being TRBD2 (5 bases). The CDR3 sequence is 16 residues long. CDR1 is SGHDT and CDR2 is YYEEEE in the germline V gene. Trimming took 4 bases from V and 0 from J, leaving 15 bases between them. This CDR3 is CASSPGPEGSTDTQYF. DNA of the CDR3: TGTGCCAGCAGCCCCGGACCCGAGGGTAGCACAGATACGCAGTATTTT.

Remarks on this clonotype: Relative to the germline gene, one junction end is altered; a read error may explain this. The CDR3 spells CASRDILGDIRYF. CDR3 nucleotides: TGCGCCAGCAGGGACATTTTAGGGGACATTCGGTACTTC. This chain connects TRBV4-3 to TRBJ2-4; perhaps TRBD1 as D (6 bases). CDR1 and CDR2 from the germline V gene are LGHNA and YSLEER. The CDR3 has 13 amino acids.

The rearrangement joins TRBV11-3 to TRBJ2-7; 8 bases map to TRBD1. The germline gives CDR1 SGHNT, CDR2 YENEEA. J gave up 3 bases and V 5 bases, and 9 bases lay outside the gene matches. The CDR3 has 15 residues. This chain's CDR3 is CASSPGTGADYEQYF. The CDR3 DNA follows: TGTGCCAGCAGCCCCGGGACAGGAGCCGACTACGAGCAGTACTTC.

The V gene is TRBV6-2 or TRBV6-3, the J gene TRBJ2-5, with D maybe TRBD2 (6 bases). The CDR3 has 12 residues. Germline V gene sequence: CDR1 MNHEY, CDR2 SVGEGT. V was trimmed by 6 bases and J by 13 bases, leaving 18 bases between them. CDR3 in DNA: TGTGCCAGCAGGTACGGGTCGGGAGAGCGGTACTTC. This gives the protein CASRYGSGERYF.

The chain couples TRBV10-3 to TRBJ1-1; perhaps TRBD1 as D (6 bases). The CDR3 sequence is 14 residues long. Germline values: CDR1 ENHRY, CDR2 SYGVKD. V was cut by 7 bases and J by 2 bases, with 14 bases left in between. The DNA of the CDR3 is TGTGCCATCAAGCACAGGGATGGCAACACTGAAGCTTTCTTT. Protein sequence: CAIKHRDGNTEAFF.

A single count supports this clonotype. The CDR3 sequence: CASSYSLAGRRTDTQYF. The CDR3 region has the DNA TGTGCCAGCAGTTACTCGCTCGCAGGGAGGAGGACAGATACGCAGTATTTT. V and J are TRBV6-2 or TRBV6-3 and TRBJ2-3; maybe TRBD2 (6 bases). Germline CDR1 and CDR2: MNHEY and SVGEGT. V was cut by 0 bases and J by 3 bases, with 16 bases left in between. CDR3 size: 17 residues.

The chain employs TRBV27 and TRBJ2-3; the match to TRBD1 covers 11 bases. V trimming: 5 bases; J trimming: 5 bases; junction bases outside the gene matches: 9. Germline values: CDR1 MNHEY, CDR2 SMNVEV (reference sequence). The CDR3 consists of 16 residues. DNA of the CDR3: TGTGCCAGCAGTCCCTGGACAGGGGGCTTAGTAGATACGCAGTATTTT. This sequence encodes CASSPWTGGLVDTQYF.

The V gene is TRBV6-5, the J gene TRBJ2-1; either TRBD1 or TRBD2 may supply D (5 bases each). Germline lookup yields CDR1 MNHEY and CDR2 SVGAGI. Trimming took 5 bases from V and 11 from J, leaving 19 bases between them. The CDR3 is made up of 14 amino acids. CDR3 in DNA: TGTGCCAGCAGTAATCGAGGGGAGACGAATAAGCAGTTCTTC. As protein: CASSNRGETNKQFF.

There are a few counts of this clonotype. V is TRBV6-5 and J is TRBJ2-1; 8 positions agree with TRBD2. This CDR3 comprises 16 residues. The V and J ends lost 5 bases and 5 bases, in that order; junction bases with no gene match: 11. From germline, CDR1 is MNHEY and CDR2 SVGAGI. The CDR3 bases are TGTGCCAGCAGTCTCGCGGCGGGAGGAAGTGACAATGAGCAGTTCTTC. Its protein product is CASSLAAGGSDNEQFF.

The chain uses TRBV7-2 and TRBJ2-1, with D tentatively TRBD2 (6 bases). With 1 base removed from V and 7 bases from J, the gap between germline ends came to 14 bases. Germline CDR1 reads SGHTA; CDR2 reads FQGNSA. CDR3 size: 15 residues. CDR3 amino acids: CASSLEGRRENEQFF. As DNA, the CDR3 is TGTGCCAGCAGCTTAGAGGGGCGGAGGGAAAATGAGCAGTTCTTC.

The table lists this clonotype with a few counts. V and J are TRBV28 and TRBJ2-7; 7 positions match TRBD2. This CDR3 has 14 amino acids. The V and J ends lost 7 bases and 1 base, in that order; junction bases with no gene match: 7. Germline values: CDR1 MDHEN, CDR2 SYDVKM. CDR3 sequence (DNA): TGTGCCAGCAAGATGGGGGGGTCGTCCTACGAGCAGTACTTC. It yields the protein CASKMGGSSYEQYF.

The chain uses TRBV5-5 and TRBJ1-4, with 12 bases that match TRBD1. Trimming removed 4 bases from V and 7 bases from J; junction bases left unmatched: 5. The CDR3 extends over 15 amino acids. Germline values: CDR1 SGHKS, CDR2 YYEKEE (reference sequence). This chain's CDR3 is CASSPGDRGLEKLFF. The CDR3 nucleotides read TGTGCCAGCAGCCCGGGGGACAGGGGGCTTGAAAAACTGTTTTTT.

The rearrangement links TRBV27 to TRBJ2-6; weak D call: TRBD1 (8 bases). CDR3 length equals 20 residues. CDR1 MNHEY and CDR2 SMNVEV come from the germline V gene (reference sequence). Trimming shortened V by 4 bases and J by 0 bases, and 22 bases separated the two germline ends. The DNA of the CDR3 is TGTGCCAGCAGTTCCCAAATTCCAGGGGGCGGGAGCTCTGGGGCCAACGTCCTGACTTTC. The encoded protein is CASSSQIPGGGSSGANVLTF.

In regard to this clonotype: One end of the junction fails to match germline, which may point to a read error. The genes are TRBV28 and TRBJ2-5; D is unclear. Germline-derived CDR1 and CDR2 are MDHEN and SYDVKM. The length of the CDR3 is 16 residues. CDR3 bases: TGTACCAGCAGTTCCGCCTCGGGCAGCCAAGGGGAGACCCAGTACTTC. This sequence encodes CTSSSASGSQGETQYF.

There are a few counts of this clonotype. The rearrangement uses TRBV4-2 and TRBJ2-5, with D possibly being TRBD1 (6 bases). The CDR3 has 17 amino acids. V dropped 8 bases and J dropped 0 bases, with 22 bases sitting between them. Looked up from germline, CDR1 is LGHNA and CDR2 is YNFKEQ. CDR3 DNA sequence: TGTGCCAGCGGTGAAGTAGGGGGACCCACTTACCAAGAGACCCAGTACTTC. Translating it yields CASGEVGGPTYQETQYF.

The chain couples TRBV5-1 to TRBJ2-1; possibly TRBD2 for D (6 bases). From germline, CDR1 is SGHRS and CDR2 YFSETQ. Between the trimmed V and J ends, which lost 4 bases and 2 bases, there was a span of 16 bases. The CDR3 length is 16 residues. This CDR3 reads CASSLRAGLTYNEQFF. The CDR3 DNA follows: TGCGCCAGCAGCCTACGAGCGGGTCTGACCTACAATGAGCAGTTCTTC.

The chain joins TRBV12-3 or TRBV12-4 to TRBJ1-5; possible D gene TRBD1, 5 bases. V was cut by 7 bases and J by 2 bases, with 15 bases left in between. The CDR3 has 15 amino acids. The chain's CDR3 is CASTMGGAGNQPQHF. Written as DNA, the CDR3 is TGTGCCAGCACCATGGGAGGGGCAGGCAATCAGCCCCAGCATTTT.

The chain carries TRBV29-1 and TRBJ2-3; D might be TRBD2 (5 bases). This CDR3 is 13 amino acids long. Germline CDR1 is SQVTM and CDR2 is ANQGSEA. V was shortened by 7 bases and J by 4 bases, with 15 bases between the two germline ends. The CDR3 spells CSAETTGADTQYF. The CDR3 DNA reads TGCAGCGCCGAGACTACTGGCGCAGATACGCAGTATTTT.

The chain combines TRBV9 with TRBJ2-5, with 10 bases matching TRBD2. The germline gives CDR1 SGDLS, CDR2 YYNGEE. With V trimmed by 0 bases and J by 0 bases, 5 bases remained unmatched. This CDR3 is built from 17 residues. The DNA for the CDR3 is TGTGCCAGCAGCGTAGTGTCTAGCGGGGGAGACCAAGAGACCCAGTACTTC. This encodes CASSVVSSGGDQETQYF.

This chain uses TRBV10-3 with TRBJ2-7; tentatively, D is TRBD2 (6 bases). Germline CDR1 reads ENHRY; CDR2 reads SYGVKD. The CDR3 has 14 amino acids. The ends were cut back, 2 bases at V and 6 bases at J, with 14 bases in the middle. The CDR3 protein is CAISEARGLGEQYF. CDR3 nucleotides: TGTGCCATCAGTGAGGCGCGGGGTCTCGGCGAGCAGTACTTC.

The rearrangement uses TRBV4-3 and TRBJ2-5; 10 positions match TRBD2. CDR1 and CDR2 from the germline V gene are LGHNA and YSLEER. There are 15 residues in the CDR3. Trimming cost V 5 bases and J 4 bases; bases outside gene matches: 7. The CDR3 sequence is CASSTFASGGETQYF. CDR3 in DNA: TGCGCCAGCAGCACTTTCGCTAGCGGGGGAGAGACCCAGTACTTC.

In this sample, this clonotype turned up a few times. The genes are TRBV20-1 and TRBJ2-7, with 8 bases identical to TRBD1. V gave up 0 bases and J gave up 3 bases; unmatched junction bases: 4. The CDR3 loop spans 14 amino acids. Germline CDR1 is DFQATT and CDR2 is SNEGSKA (reference sequence). CDR3 sequence: CSARDQGAVYEQYF. CDR3 bases: TGCAGTGCTAGAGATCAGGGGGCGGTCTACGAGCAGTACTTC.

This clonotype has just a few counts. The chain couples TRBV28 to TRBJ2-7; 7 bases are shared with TRBD1. There are 15 residues in the CDR3. The junction had 12 bases not matched to a gene; V was cut back by 6 bases and J by 4 bases. Germline assignment: CDR1 MDHEN and CDR2 SYDVKM. CDR3 DNA sequence: TGTGCCAGCAGGTTTCCATTTCAGGGGGAATACGAGCAGTACTTC. As protein: CASRFPFQGEYEQYF.

The rearrangement links TRBV4-2 to TRBJ1-1; no firm D call. Germline V gives CDR1 LGHNA, CDR2 YNFKEQ. The CDR3 is 14 amino acids. V was clipped by 1 base and J by 6 bases, with 12 bases between them. Written as DNA, the CDR3 is TGTGCCAGCAGCCAAGGATCCGTCATCTCTGAAGCTTTCTTT. Its translation: CASSQGSVISEAFF.

The J gene is TRBJ2-2, the V gene TRBV7-2, with TRBD1 identical over 8 bases. The germline V gene has CDR1 SGHTA and CDR2 FQGNSA. The V segment lost 4 bases and the J segment 3 bases; nucleotides outside the gene matches: 4. The CDR3 sequence is 15 residues long. The CDR3 region is CASSWTGTYTGELFF. CDR3 bases: TGTGCCAGCAGCTGGACAGGGACGTACACCGGGGAGCTGTTTTTT.

The J gene is TRBJ2-7, the V gene TRBV6-6; TRBD1 agrees at 10 bases. The CDR3 consists of 16 residues. Germline V CDR1 and CDR2: MNHNY, SVGAGI (reference sequence). V was clipped by 6 bases and J by 1 base; unmatched bases: 9. CDR3 protein: CASSEWDRGSSYEQYF. The CDR3 DNA follows: TGTGCCAGCAGCGAGTGGGACAGGGGCTCTTCCTACGAGCAGTACTTC.

This chain uses TRBV4-3 with TRBJ1-2; TRBD1 matches at 7 bases. This CDR3 has 14 amino acids. Germline CDR1 and CDR2: LGHNA and YSLEER. The junction had 6 bases not matched to a gene; V was cut back by 4 bases and J by 4 bases. Here the CDR3 DNA reads TGCGCCAGCAGCCGTTCCGGGACAGCCTATGGCTACACCTTC. It translates to CASSRSGTAYGYTF.

This clonotype came up a few times. The chain joins TRBV20-1 to TRBJ2-3, with D perhaps TRBD1 (5 bases). The length of the CDR3 is 15 residues. Germline V lookup: CDR1 DFQATT, CDR2 SNEGSKA (reference sequence). Trimming shortened V by 2 bases and J by 0 bases, and 12 bases separated the two germline ends. CDR3 sequence reads: CSARPLRESTDTQYF. The DNA for the CDR3 is TGCAGTGCTAGACCCCTCAGGGAAAGCACAGATACGCAGTATTTT.

The chain combines TRBV6-5 with TRBJ2-3; D is unclear. From germline, CDR1 is MNHEY and CDR2 SVGAGI. CDR3 length: 15 residues. V shed 0 bases and J shed 6 bases, with 13 bases lying between them. The CDR3 DNA follows: TGTGCCAGCAGTTACTCGTCTCGGTTGGAGGATACGCAGTATTTT. Amino acid sequence: CASSYSSRLEDTQYF.